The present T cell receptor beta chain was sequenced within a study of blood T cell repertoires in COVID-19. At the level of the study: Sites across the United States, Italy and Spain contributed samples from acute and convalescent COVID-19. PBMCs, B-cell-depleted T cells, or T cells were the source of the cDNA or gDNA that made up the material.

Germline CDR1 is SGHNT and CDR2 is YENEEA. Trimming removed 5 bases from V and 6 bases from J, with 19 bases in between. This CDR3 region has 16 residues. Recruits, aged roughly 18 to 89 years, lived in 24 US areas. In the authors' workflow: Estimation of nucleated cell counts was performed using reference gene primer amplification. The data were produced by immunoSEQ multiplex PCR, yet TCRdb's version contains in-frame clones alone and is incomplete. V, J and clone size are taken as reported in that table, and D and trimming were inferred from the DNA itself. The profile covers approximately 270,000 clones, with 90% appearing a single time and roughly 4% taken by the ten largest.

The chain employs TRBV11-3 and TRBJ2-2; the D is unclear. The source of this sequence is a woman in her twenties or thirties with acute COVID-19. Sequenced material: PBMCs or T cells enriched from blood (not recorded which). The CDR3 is CASSPRFDTRPGELFF. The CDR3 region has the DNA TGTGCCAGCAGCCCGCGATTCGACACAAGGCCCGGGGAGCTGTTTTTT.